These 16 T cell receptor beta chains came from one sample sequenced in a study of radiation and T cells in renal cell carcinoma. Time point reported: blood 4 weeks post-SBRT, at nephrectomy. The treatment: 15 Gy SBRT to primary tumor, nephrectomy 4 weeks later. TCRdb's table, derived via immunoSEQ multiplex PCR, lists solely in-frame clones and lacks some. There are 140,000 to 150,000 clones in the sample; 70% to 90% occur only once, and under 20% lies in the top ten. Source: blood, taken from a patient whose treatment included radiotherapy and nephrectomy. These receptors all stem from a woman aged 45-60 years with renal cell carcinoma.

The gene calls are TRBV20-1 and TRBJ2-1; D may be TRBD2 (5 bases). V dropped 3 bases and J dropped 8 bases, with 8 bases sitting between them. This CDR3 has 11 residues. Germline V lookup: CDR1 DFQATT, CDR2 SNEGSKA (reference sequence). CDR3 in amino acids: CSASSDHEQFF. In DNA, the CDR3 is TGCAGTGCTAGTAGCGACCATGAGCAGTTCTTC.

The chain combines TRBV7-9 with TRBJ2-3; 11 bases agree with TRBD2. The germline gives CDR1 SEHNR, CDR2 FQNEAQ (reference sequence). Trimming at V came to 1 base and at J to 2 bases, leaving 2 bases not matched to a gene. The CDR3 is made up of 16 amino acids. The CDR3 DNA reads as TGTGCCAGCAGCTTAGTTAGCGGGGGGGTCACAGATACGCAGTATTTT. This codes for CASSLVSGGVTDTQYF.

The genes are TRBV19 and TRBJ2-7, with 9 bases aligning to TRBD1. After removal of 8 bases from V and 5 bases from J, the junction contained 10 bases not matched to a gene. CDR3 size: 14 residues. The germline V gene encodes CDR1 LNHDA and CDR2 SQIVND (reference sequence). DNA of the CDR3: TGTGCCAGTGATTCGGGACAGGGAACCCACGAGCAGTACTTC. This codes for CASDSGQGTHEQYF.

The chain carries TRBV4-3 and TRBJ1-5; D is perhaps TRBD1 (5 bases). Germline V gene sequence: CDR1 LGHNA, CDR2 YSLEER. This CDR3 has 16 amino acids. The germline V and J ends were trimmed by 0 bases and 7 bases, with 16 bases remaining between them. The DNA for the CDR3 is TGCGCCAGCAGCCAAGAATTTGGAGGGGAGGGCCAGCCCCAGCATTTT. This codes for CASSQEFGGEGQPQHF.

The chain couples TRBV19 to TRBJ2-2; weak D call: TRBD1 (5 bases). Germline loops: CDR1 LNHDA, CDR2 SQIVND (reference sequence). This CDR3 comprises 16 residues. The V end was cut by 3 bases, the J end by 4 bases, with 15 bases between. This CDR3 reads CASSMLGQGGTGELFF. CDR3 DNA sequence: TGTGCCAGTAGTATGTTAGGGCAGGGCGGCACCGGGGAGCTGTTTTTT.

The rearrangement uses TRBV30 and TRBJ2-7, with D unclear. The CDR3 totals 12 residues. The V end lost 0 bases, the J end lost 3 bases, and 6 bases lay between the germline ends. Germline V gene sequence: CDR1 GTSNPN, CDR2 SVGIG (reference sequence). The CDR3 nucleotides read TGTGCCTGGAGTGTATCGGGCTACGAGCAGTACTTC. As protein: CAWSVSGYEQYF.

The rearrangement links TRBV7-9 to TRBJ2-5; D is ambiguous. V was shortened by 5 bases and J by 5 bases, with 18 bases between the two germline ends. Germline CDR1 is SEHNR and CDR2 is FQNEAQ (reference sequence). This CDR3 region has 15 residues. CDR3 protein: CASSVLLRDRETQYF. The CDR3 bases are TGTGCCAGCAGCGTCCTACTTAGGGATAGGGAGACCCAGTACTTC.

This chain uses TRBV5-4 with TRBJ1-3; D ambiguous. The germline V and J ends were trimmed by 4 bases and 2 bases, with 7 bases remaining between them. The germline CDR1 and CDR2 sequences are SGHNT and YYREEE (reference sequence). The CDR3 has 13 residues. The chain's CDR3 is CASSQTAGNTIYF. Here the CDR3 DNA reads TGTGCCAGCAGCCAGACTGCTGGAAACACCATATATTTT.

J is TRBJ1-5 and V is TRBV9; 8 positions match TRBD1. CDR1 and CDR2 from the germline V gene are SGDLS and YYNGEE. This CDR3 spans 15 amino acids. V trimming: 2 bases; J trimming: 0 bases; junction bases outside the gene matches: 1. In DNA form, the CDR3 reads TGTGCCAGCAGCGTTGGACAGGGTAGCAATCAGCCCCAGCATTTT. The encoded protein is CASSVGQGSNQPQHF.

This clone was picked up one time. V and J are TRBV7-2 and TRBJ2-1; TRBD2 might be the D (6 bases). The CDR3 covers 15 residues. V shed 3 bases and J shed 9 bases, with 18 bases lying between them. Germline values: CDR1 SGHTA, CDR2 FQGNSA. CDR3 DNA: TGTGCCAGCAGCTTGGCCCCGACTAGTTCAGTTGAGCAGTTCTTC. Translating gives CASSLAPTSSVEQFF.

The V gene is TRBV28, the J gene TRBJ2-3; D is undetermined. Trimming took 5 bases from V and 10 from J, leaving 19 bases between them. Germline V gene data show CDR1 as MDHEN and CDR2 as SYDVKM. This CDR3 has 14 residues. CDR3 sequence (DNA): TGTGCCAGCAGTCCGCCCACGACGGAGTCCCCGCAGTATTTT. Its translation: CASSPPTTESPQYF.

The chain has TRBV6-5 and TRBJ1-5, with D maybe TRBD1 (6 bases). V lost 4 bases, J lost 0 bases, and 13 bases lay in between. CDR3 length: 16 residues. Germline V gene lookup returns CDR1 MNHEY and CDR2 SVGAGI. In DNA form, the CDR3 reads TGTGCCAGCAGTTCCGGACAGTTTTATAGCAATCAGCCCCAGCATTTT. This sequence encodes CASSSGQFYSNQPQHF.

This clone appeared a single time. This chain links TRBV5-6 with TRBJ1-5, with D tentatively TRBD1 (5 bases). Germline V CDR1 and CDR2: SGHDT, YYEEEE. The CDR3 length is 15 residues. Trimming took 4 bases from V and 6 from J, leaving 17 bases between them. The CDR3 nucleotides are TGTGCCAGCAGCCCGGGACCCCCAACCGTTCAGCCCCAGCATTTT. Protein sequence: CASSPGPPTVQPQHF.

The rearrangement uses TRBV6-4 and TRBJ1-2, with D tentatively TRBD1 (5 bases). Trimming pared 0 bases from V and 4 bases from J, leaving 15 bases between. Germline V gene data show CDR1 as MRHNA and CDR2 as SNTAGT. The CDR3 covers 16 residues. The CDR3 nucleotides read TGTGCCAGCAGTGACTCGGCAGGGACTCCGTCCTATGGCTACACCTTC. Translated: CASSDSAGTPSYGYTF.

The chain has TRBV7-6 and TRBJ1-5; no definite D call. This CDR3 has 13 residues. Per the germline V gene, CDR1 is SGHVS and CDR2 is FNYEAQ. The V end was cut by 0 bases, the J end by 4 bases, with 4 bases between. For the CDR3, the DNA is TGTGCCAGCAGCTTAGCTGAAAATCAGCCCCAGCATTTT. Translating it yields CASSLAENQPQHF. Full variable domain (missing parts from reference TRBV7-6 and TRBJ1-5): GAGVSQSPRYKVTKRGQDVALRCDPISGHVSLYWYRQALGQGPEFLTYFNYEAQQDKSGLPNDRFSAERPEGSISTLTIQRTEQRDSAMYRCASSLAENQPQHFGDGTRLSIL.

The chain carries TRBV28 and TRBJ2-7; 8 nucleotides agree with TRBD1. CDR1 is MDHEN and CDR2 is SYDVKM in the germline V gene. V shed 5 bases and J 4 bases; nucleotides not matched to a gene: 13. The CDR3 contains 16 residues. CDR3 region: CASSPFLGQGAYEQYF. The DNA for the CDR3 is TGTGCCAGCAGTCCCTTTCTGGGGCAGGGGGCGTACGAGCAGTACTTC.